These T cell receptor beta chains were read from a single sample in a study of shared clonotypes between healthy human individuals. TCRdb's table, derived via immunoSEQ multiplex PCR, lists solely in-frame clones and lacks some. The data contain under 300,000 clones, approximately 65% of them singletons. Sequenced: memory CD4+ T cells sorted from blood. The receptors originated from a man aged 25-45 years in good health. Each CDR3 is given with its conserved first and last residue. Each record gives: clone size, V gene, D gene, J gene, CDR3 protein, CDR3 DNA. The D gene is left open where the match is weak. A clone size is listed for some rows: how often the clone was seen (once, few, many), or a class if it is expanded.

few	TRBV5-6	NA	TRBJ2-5	CASSPTGSETQYF	TGTGCCAGCAGCCCGACAGGTTCGGAGACCCAGTACTTC
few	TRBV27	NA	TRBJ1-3	CASSYKGLHSGNTIYF	TGTGCCAGCAGTTATAAGGGACTGCACTCTGGAAACACCATATATTTT
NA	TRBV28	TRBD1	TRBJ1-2	CASSTPDREYGYTF	TGTGCCAGCAGTACCCCCGACAGGGAGTATGGCTACACCTTC
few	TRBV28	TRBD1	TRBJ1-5	CASSPPDRANQPQHF	TGTGCCAGCAGTCCCCCGGACAGGGCAAATCAGCCCCAGCATTTT
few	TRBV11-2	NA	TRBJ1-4	CASSPRQRGSEKLFF	TGTGCCAGCAGCCCCAGACAGAGGGGAAGTGAAAAACTGTTTTTT
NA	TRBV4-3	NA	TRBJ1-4	CASSQAGTNRATNEKLFF	TGCGCCAGCAGCCAAGCAGGTACAAACCGTGCAACTAATGAAAAACTGTTTTTT
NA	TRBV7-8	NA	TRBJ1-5	CASSGGGDHQPQHF	TGTGCCAGCAGTGGCGGGGGTGACCACCAGCCCCAGCATTTT
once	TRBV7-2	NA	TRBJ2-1	CASSLAKGSYNEQFF	TGTGCCAGCAGCTTAGCGAAGGGTTCCTACAATGAGCAGTTCTTC
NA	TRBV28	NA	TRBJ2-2	CASSFSVGELFF	TGTGCCAGCAGTTTTAGCGTAGGGGAGCTGTTTTTT
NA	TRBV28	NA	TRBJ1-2	CATARTNYGYTF	TGTGCCACCGCTAGAACTAACTATGGCTACACCTTC
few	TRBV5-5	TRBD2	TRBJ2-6	CASSLAGLAHSGANVLTF	TGTGCCAGCAGCTTGGCCGGACTAGCGCACTCTGGGGCCAACGTCCTGACTTTC
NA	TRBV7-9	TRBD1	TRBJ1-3	CASSLERQGGNTIYF	TGTGCCAGCAGCTTAGAACGACAGGGTGGAAACACCATATATTTT
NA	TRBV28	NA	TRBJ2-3	CASSLPDTQYF	TGTGCCAGCAGTTTACCAGATACGCAGTATTTT
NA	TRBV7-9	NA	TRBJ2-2	CASSLVAGAGGTGELFF	TGTGCCAGCAGCTTAGTGGCTGGCGCCGGAGGGACCGGGGAGCTGTTTTTT
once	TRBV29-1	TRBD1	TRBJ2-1	CSGTKERQGVWVSSYNEQFF	TGCAGCGGAACTAAAGAGAGACAGGGAGTCTGGGTAAGCTCCTACAATGAGCAGTTCTTC
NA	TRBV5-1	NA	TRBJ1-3	CASSLQDPGNTIYF	TGCGCCAGCAGCTTGCAAGATCCGGGAAACACCATATATTTT
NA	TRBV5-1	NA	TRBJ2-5	CASSLAGVETQYF	TGCGCCAGCAGCTTGGCTGGGGTTGAGACCCAGTACTTC
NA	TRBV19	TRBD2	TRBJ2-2	CASSRLAEPTGELFF	TGTGCCAGTAGTAGGCTAGCGGAGCCAACCGGGGAGCTGTTTTTT
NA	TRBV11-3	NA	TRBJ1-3	CASSSEFSGNTIYF	TGTGCCAGCAGCTCTGAGTTCTCTGGAAACACCATATATTTT
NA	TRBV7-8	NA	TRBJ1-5	CASSLRSNQPQHF	TGTGCCAGCAGCTTACGCAGCAATCAGCCCCAGCATTTT
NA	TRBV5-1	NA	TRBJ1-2	CASSLAGVRGYTF	TGCGCCAGCAGCTTGGCAGGGGTGCGTGGCTACACCTTC
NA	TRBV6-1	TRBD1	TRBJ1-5	CASSVTGNQPQHF	TGTGCCAGCAGTGTGACAGGGAATCAGCCCCAGCATTTT
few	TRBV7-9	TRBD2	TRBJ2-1	CASSERRPGTSGNEQFF	TGTGCCAGCAGCGAGCGACGCCCCGGGACTAGTGGCAATGAGCAGTTCTTC
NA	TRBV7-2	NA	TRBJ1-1	CASSSQGRTEAFF	TGTGCCAGCAGCTCCCAGGGGAGGACTGAAGCTTTCTTT
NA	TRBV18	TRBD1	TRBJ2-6	CASSLLGGQGPSGANVLTF	TGTGCCAGCTCACTGCTAGGGGGACAGGGACCCTCTGGGGCCAACGTCCTGACTTTC
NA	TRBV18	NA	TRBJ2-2	CASSPSGELFF	TGTGCCAGCTCACCTTCCGGGGAGCTGTTTTTT
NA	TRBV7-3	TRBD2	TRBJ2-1	CASSLAGGGNEQFF	TGTGCCAGCAGCTTAGCGGGAGGCGGCAATGAGCAGTTCTTC
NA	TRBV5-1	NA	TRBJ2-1	CASSWAGASSDRDEQFF	TGCGCCAGCAGCTGGGCGGGGGCTTCTAGCGATCGGGATGAGCAGTTCTTC
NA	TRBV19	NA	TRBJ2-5	CASSWEAGETQYF	TGTGCCAGTAGCTGGGAGGCAGGGGAGACCCAGTACTTC
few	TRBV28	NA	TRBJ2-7	CASSSPHEQYF	TGTGCCAGCAGTTCCCCCCACGAGCAGTACTTC
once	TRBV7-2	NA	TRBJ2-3	CASRLGDTQYF	TGTGCCAGCAGGTTGGGGGATACGCAGTATTTT
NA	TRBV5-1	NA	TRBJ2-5	CASSTAGHPTTQYF	TGCGCCAGCAGCACGGCGGGACACCCAACTACCCAGTACTTC
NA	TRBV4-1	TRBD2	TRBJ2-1	CASSQEGLGGYNEQFF	TGCGCCAGCAGCCAAGAGGGACTAGGGGGATACAATGAGCAGTTCTTC
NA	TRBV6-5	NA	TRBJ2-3	CASSSESYTDTQYF	TGTGCCAGCAGTTCCGAATCGTACACAGATACGCAGTATTTT
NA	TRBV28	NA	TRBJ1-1	CASSLYLVSLNTEAFF	TGTGCCAGCAGTTTATATCTTGTCAGCTTGAACACTGAAGCTTTCTTT
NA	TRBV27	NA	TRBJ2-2	CASSSRDSAGELFF	TGTGCCAGCAGTTCCAGGGACTCCGCCGGGGAGCTGTTTTTT
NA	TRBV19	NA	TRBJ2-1	CASSASLREQFF	TGTGCCAGTAGTGCCTCTCTACGGGAGCAGTTCTTC
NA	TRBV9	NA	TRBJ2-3	CASSVVWDSSDTQYF	TGTGCCAGCAGCGTAGTATGGGATAGCTCAGATACGCAGTATTTT
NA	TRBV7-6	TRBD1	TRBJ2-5	CASSLGGRTGEETQYF	TGTGCCAGCAGCTTAGGAGGCCGGACAGGGGAAGAGACCCAGTACTTC
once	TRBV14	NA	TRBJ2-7	CASSRMGVLWSYEQYF	TGTGCCAGCAGCCGGATGGGGGTCTTGTGGTCCTACGAGCAGTACTTC
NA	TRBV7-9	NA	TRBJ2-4	CASSLEGRSIQYF	TGTGCCAGCAGCTTAGAGGGCAGAAGCATTCAGTACTTC
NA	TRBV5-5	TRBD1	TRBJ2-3	CASSLKRDSPQYF	TGTGCCAGCAGCTTGAAAAGGGACAGCCCGCAGTATTTT